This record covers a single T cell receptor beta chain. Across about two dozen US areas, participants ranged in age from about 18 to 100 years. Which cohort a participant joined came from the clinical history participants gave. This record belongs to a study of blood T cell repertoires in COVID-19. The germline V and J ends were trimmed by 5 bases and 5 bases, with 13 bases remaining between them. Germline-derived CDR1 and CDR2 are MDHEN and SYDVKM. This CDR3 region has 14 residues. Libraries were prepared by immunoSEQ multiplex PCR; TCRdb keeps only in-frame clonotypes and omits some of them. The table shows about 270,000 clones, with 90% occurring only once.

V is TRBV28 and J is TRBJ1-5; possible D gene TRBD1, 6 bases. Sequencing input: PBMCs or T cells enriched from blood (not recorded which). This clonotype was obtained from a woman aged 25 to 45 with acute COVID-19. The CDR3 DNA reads TGTGCCAGCAGTCATGGGGGGGGCGATCAGCCCCAGCATTTT. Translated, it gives CASSHGGGDQPQHF.